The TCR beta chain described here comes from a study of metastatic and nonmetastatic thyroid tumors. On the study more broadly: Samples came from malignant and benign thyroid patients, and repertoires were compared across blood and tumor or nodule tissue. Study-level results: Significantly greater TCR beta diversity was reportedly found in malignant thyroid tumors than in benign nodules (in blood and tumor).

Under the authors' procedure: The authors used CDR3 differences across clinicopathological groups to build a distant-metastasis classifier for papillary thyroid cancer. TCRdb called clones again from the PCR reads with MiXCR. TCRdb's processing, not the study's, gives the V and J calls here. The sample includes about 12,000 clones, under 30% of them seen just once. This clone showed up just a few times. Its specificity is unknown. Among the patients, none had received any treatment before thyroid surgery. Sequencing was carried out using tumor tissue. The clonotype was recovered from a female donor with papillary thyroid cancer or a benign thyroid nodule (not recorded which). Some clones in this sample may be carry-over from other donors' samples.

CDR3 region: CASSEALAGADTQYF. In DNA form, the CDR3 reads TGTGCCAGCAGTGAAGCGCTAGCGGGAGCAGATACGCAGTATTTT. The chain links TRBV6-1 to TRBJ2-3, with 10 bases aligning to TRBD2. Looked up from germline, CDR1 is MNHNS and CDR2 is SASEGT. The CDR3 is 15 residues long. With V trimmed by 0 bases and J by 4 bases, 1 base remained unmatched.